The next 2 T cell receptor beta chains were all read from a single sample in a study of identical twins. TCRdb called the 5' RACE reads again in MiXCR, with one record for every CDR3 protein. The sample holds about 520,000 distinct CDR3 sequences; less than 25% are singletons and the top ten take 0.91%. This sample was shared with a second study, whose subject was T cells expressing NK-cell markers.

Source material: CD4+ T cells sorted from blood. The receptors were gathered from a woman aged 18-29 years in good health.

V is TRBV6-1 and J is TRBJ1-1, with D unclear. This CDR3 has 13 amino acids. CDR1 and CDR2 from the germline V gene are MNHNS and SASEGT. V dropped 6 bases and J dropped 2 bases, with 10 bases sitting between them. CDR3 loop: CASSQMFNTEAFF. The DNA for the CDR3 is TGTGCCAGCAGCCAGATGTTCAACACTGAAGCTTTCTTT.

The V and J genes are TRBV7-2 and TRBJ2-7, with D perhaps TRBD1 (5 bases). CDR1 and CDR2 from the germline V gene are SGHTA and FQGNSA. The V end lost 2 bases, the J end lost 3 bases, and 14 bases lay between the germline ends. This CDR3 is 15 amino acids long. The CDR3 region has the DNA TGTGCCAGCAGCTTACAGGGTAGTCCCCACTACGAGCAGTACTTC. Its translation: CASSLQGSPHYEQYF.